This TCR beta chain was captured in a study of blood T cells in healthy people across ages. Broader study findings: Long-lived and aged donors differed, with more naive CD4+ cells and higher diversity in the long-lived.

Using a J-beta primer mix together with a sample-barcoded 5' primer, a second PCR was run for roughly 6 to 11 cycles. A tag from a template-switch adaptor with 12 random nucleotides marked each cDNA molecule. MiXCR, applied by TCRdb to the 5' RACE reads, yields one record per CDR3 protein. The table includes about a million distinct CDR3 sequences, roughly 51% detected once. As for this clonotype: Its matching antigen is unknown.

CDR1 and CDR2 from the germline V gene are MNHEY and SMNVEV (reference sequence). This CDR3 has 14 amino acids. The germline V and J ends were trimmed by 6 bases and 0 bases, with 9 bases remaining between them. There were healthy Caucasian individuals from Russia, aged about 6 to 100, serving as donors. The sequenced sample consisted of blood. The clonotype comes from a woman aged 55-70 years in good health. The chain couples TRBV27 to TRBJ1-5; tentative D call: TRBD1 (5 bases). The CDR3 region has the DNA TGTGCCAGCAGGGCAGGGTATAGCAATCAGCCCCAGCATTTT. Translated: CASRAGYSNQPQHF.